Below, 28 T cell receptor beta chains from the same sample are listed, as sequenced in a study of T cell changes during pregnancy in multiple sclerosis. Measured with immunoSEQ multiplex PCR; TCRdb has only the in-frame clones, and not every one. The table has about 27,000 clones, around nine tenths seen once. Sample: CD8+ T cells from peripheral blood mononuclear cells, taken in the second trimester of pregnancy. The receptors originated from a female donor with multiple sclerosis, enrolled in a pregnancy study.

This rearrangement joins TRBV4-1 to TRBJ2-1, with 8 bases that match TRBD1. The CDR3 extends over 13 amino acids. V gave up 4 bases and J gave up 8 bases; unmatched junction bases: 4. The germline gives CDR1 MGHRA, CDR2 YSYEKL. The CDR3 here is CASSPYRGDEQFF. DNA for the CDR3: TGCGCCAGCAGCCCATACAGGGGGGATGAGCAGTTCTTC.

This sequence joins TRBV9 and TRBJ2-5; D is possibly TRBD2 (6 bases). Between the trimmed V and J ends, which lost 0 bases and 1 base, there was a span of 7 bases. CDR3 size: 14 residues. The germline V gene has CDR1 SGDLS and CDR2 YYNGEE. The CDR3 region is CASSVAGGQETQYF. The DNA for the CDR3 is TGTGCCAGCAGCGTAGCCGGGGGCCAAGAGACCCAGTACTTC.

This chain joins TRBV5-1 and TRBJ2-7; 9 bases are a match to TRBD1. The trim removed 2 bases at V and 5 bases at J, leaving 14 bases unmatched. Germline-derived CDR1 and CDR2 are SGHRS and YFSETQ. This CDR3 is 17 amino acids long. CDR3 in amino acids: CASSFTGTGLDGNEQYF. Written as DNA, the CDR3 is TGCGCCAGCAGCTTTACCGGGACAGGGCTAGACGGGAACGAGCAGTACTTC. Full variable domain (remainder filled in from reference TRBV5-1 and TRBJ2-7): KAGVTQTPRYLIKTRGQQVTLSCSPISGHRSVSWYQQTPGQGLQFLFEYFSETQRNKGNFPGRFSGRQFSNSRSEMNVSTLELGDSALYLCASSFTGTGLDGNEQYFGPGTRLTVT.

This chain joins TRBV5-4 and TRBJ2-1, with 9 nucleotides matching TRBD2. V gave up 2 bases and J gave up 2 bases; unmatched junction bases: 2. The germline gives CDR1 SGHNT, CDR2 YYREEE (reference sequence). There are 15 residues in the CDR3. For the CDR3, the DNA is TGTGCCAGCAGCTTAAGCGGGGGGACCTACAATGAGCAGTTCTTC. This gives the protein CASSLSGGTYNEQFF.

The chain combines TRBV7-3 with TRBJ2-1; TRBD2 might be the D (7 bases). The V gene lost 2 bases and the J gene lost 12 bases, with 14 bases spanning the gap. This CDR3 spans 13 amino acids. Germline V gene lookup returns CDR1 SGHTA and CDR2 FQGTGA. CDR3 DNA: TGTGCCAGCAGCTTAGAGGGGGGGCTGGGGCAGTTCTTC. The encoded protein is CASSLEGGLGQFF.

The rearrangement joins TRBV6-1 to TRBJ2-7; 7 bases fit TRBD2. Trimming at V came to 1 base and at J to 5 bases, leaving 5 bases not matched to a gene. CDR3 length: 14 residues. The germline CDR1 and CDR2 sequences are MNHNS and SASEGT. CDR3 protein: CASSEEAGRDEQYF. CDR3 nucleotides: TGTGCCAGCAGTGAAGAGGCAGGGAGGGACGAGCAGTACTTC.

The V gene is TRBV2, the J gene TRBJ2-7; 7 bases match TRBD1. Germline-derived CDR1 and CDR2 are SNHLY and FYNNEI. The CDR3 covers 13 residues. The V segment lost 10 bases and the J segment 2 bases; nucleotides outside the gene matches: 8. The CDR3 DNA follows: TGTGCCAACACCGGGACAGAAGCCTACGAGCAGTACTTC. This gives the protein CANTGTEAYEQYF.

The CDR3 spells CASSSTQGEDTGELFF. CDR3 nucleotide sequence: TGTGCCAGCAGCTCCACACAGGGGGAGGACACCGGGGAGCTGTTTTTT. V usage is TRBV2 and J usage is TRBJ2-2; 8 positions match TRBD1. There are 16 residues in the CDR3. Losses at the gene ends were 6 bases for V and 3 bases for J; bases not matched to a gene: 9. The germline gives CDR1 SNHLY, CDR2 FYNNEI.

The V and J genes are TRBV7-2 and TRBJ1-5; a possible D gene is TRBD1 (5 bases). Germline loops: CDR1 SGHTA, CDR2 FQGNSA. With 5 bases removed from V and 5 bases from J, the gap between germline ends came to 13 bases. This CDR3 contains 14 residues. CDR3 sequence reads: CASSLRGGDQPQHF. The CDR3 nucleotides are TGTGCCAGCAGCCTCCGGGGGGGGGATCAGCCCCAGCATTTT.

This clone was counted once. This chain joins TRBV28 and TRBJ2-7; weak D call: TRBD2 (6 bases). This CDR3 has 14 amino acids. The V gene lost 2 bases and the J gene lost 1 base, with 9 bases spanning the gap. Germline CDR1 MDHEN, CDR2 SYDVKM. CDR3 in DNA: TGTGCCAGCAGTTTACTCGGGGGATCCTACGAGCAGTACTTC. This gives the protein CASSLLGGSYEQYF.

The rearrangement joins TRBV18 to TRBJ1-1; a possible D gene is TRBD1 (6 bases). The CDR3 length is 13 residues. Germline assignment: CDR1 KGHSH and CDR2 LQKENI. V dropped 6 bases and J dropped 3 bases, with 11 bases sitting between them. As DNA, the CDR3 is TGTGCCAGCTCCTCAAGGGGGTACACTGAAGCTTTCTTT. Protein: CASSSRGYTEAFF.

The V call is TRBV7-2, the J call TRBJ1-2, with TRBD1 matching 8 bases. CDR1 is SGHTA and CDR2 is FQGNSA in the germline V gene. V was clipped by 1 base and J by 8 bases; unmatched bases: 9. The CDR3 runs to 15 residues. The CDR3 DNA reads as TGTGCCAGCAGCTTAGTGTCCGGACAGGGTCAGGGCTACACCTTC. As protein: CASSLVSGQGQGYTF. Together with reference TRBV7-2 and TRBJ1-2, the CDR3 gives the full variable domain: GAGVSQSPSNKVTEKGKDVELRCDPISGHTALYWYRQSLGQGLEFLIYFQGNSAPDKSGLPSDRFSAERTGGSVSTLTIQRTQQEDSAVYLCASSLVSGQGQGYTFGSGTRLTVV.

CDR3 nucleotides: TGTGCCAGCAGTCCCACTAGCGGGGGTTCTGATACGCAGTATTTT. Translation gives CASSPTSGGSDTQYF. V gene TRBV6-4 combines with J gene TRBJ2-3; 11 nucleotides align to TRBD2. The germline gives CDR1 MRHNA, CDR2 SNTAGT. V shed 5 bases and J 6 bases; nucleotides not matched to a gene: 7. This CDR3 has 15 amino acids.

The V call is TRBV13, the J call TRBJ2-7, with a possible D match to TRBD1 (6 bases). V lost 1 base to trimming and J lost 2 bases, with 9 bases between them. The germline gives CDR1 PRHDT, CDR2 FYEKMQ (reference sequence). The length of the CDR3 is 14 residues. CDR3 sequence reads: CASSLDEGAYEQYF. As DNA, the CDR3 is TGTGCCAGCAGCTTAGACGAGGGGGCCTACGAGCAGTACTTC. The entire variable domain, with the rest obtained from reference TRBV13 and TRBJ2-7, is as follows: AAGVIQSPRHLIKEKRETATLKCYPIPRHDTVYWYQQGPGQDPQFLISFYEKMQSDKGSIPDRFSAQQFSDYHSELNMSSLELGDSALYFCASSLDEGAYEQYFGPGTRLTVT.

CDR3 nucleotides: TGTGCCAGTAGTATCGGACAGGGTTACAATGAGCAGTTCTTC. Residues: CASSIGQGYNEQFF. This chain uses TRBV19 with TRBJ2-1; 8 positions match TRBD1. The CDR3 covers 14 residues. CDR1 and CDR2 from the germline V gene are LNHDA and SQIVND (reference sequence). The V segment lost 3 bases and the J segment 4 bases; nucleotides outside the gene matches: 2.

J is TRBJ1-6 and V is TRBV6-6; TRBD1 matches 8 bases. CDR3 length: 14 amino acids. The V gene's germline CDR1 is MNHNY and CDR2 SVGAGI (reference sequence). V lost 6 bases to trimming and J lost 7 bases; unmatched junction nucleotides: 5. The chain's CDR3 is CASRHRGSNSPLHF. The CDR3 DNA reads as TGTGCCAGCAGACACAGGGGGAGCAATTCACCCCTCCACTTT.

The J gene is TRBJ2-7, the V gene TRBV6-5, with 7 bases that match TRBD2. Germline CDR1 MNHEY, CDR2 SVGAGI. This CDR3 contains 14 residues. V gave up 8 bases and J gave up 1 base; unmatched junction bases: 8. CDR3 nucleotide sequence: TGTGCCAGCGGGAGGGGCTTCGAGTCCTACGAGCAGTACTTC. Translated: CASGRGFESYEQYF.

The chain combines TRBV28 with TRBJ2-3, with D maybe TRBD2 (5 bases). Looked up from germline, CDR1 is MDHEN and CDR2 is SYDVKM. The CDR3 consists of 15 residues. V was pared by 5 bases and J by 0 bases, with 12 bases between. DNA of the CDR3: TGTGCCAGCAGTCTCGGGGTGGCTAGCACAGATACGCAGTATTTT. It is translated as CASSLGVASTDTQYF.

This clone was recorded once. The V call is TRBV19, the J call TRBJ2-2, with TRBD1 identical over 7 bases. V shed 5 bases, J shed 4 bases, and the junction held 4 bases outside the gene matches. The CDR3 runs to 14 residues. Germline-derived CDR1 and CDR2 are LNHDA and SQIVND (reference sequence). The CDR3 sequence is CASSSGTATGELFF. In DNA, the CDR3 is TGTGCCAGTAGTTCCGGGACAGCCACCGGGGAGCTGTTTTTT.

The CDR3 here is CASSLGVTTEAFF. For the CDR3, the DNA is TGCGCCAGCAGTCTAGGGGTTACCACTGAAGCTTTCTTT. The chain carries TRBV5-1 and TRBJ1-1; TRBD1 might be the D (5 bases). The germline V gene encodes CDR1 SGHRS and CDR2 YFSETQ. Trimming left V 5 bases short and J 4 bases short, with 12 bases between. The CDR3 runs 13 residues. The full variable domain, its missing parts supplied by reference TRBV5-1 and TRBJ1-1, is KAGVTQTPRYLIKTRGQQVTLSCSPISGHRSVSWYQQTPGQGLQFLFEYFSETQRNKGNFPGRFSGRQFSNSRSEMNVSTLELGDSALYLCASSLGVTTEAFFGQGTRLTVV.

The chain uses TRBV12-5 and TRBJ1-2; no definite D call. CDR1 and CDR2 from the germline V gene are LGHNT and FRNRAP. The V and J ends lost 6 bases and 2 bases respectively, with 10 bases between them. The CDR3 spans 13 residues. CDR3 in DNA: TGTGCTAGTGGCCCTCAGATGAACTATGGCTACACCTTC. This translates into CASGPQMNYGYTF.

The V call is TRBV6-1, the J call TRBJ1-3; the D is unclear. Germline CDR1 reads MNHNS; CDR2 reads SASEGT. Trimming stripped 1 base from V and 0 bases from J, with 10 bases between. The CDR3 has 16 residues. CDR3 DNA sequence: TGTGCCAGCAGTGAAGATCCGGGGATCTCTGGAAACACCATATATTTT. This translates into CASSEDPGISGNTIYF.

The rearrangement links TRBV11-2 to TRBJ1-1; the D is unclear. This CDR3 spans 15 amino acids. Trimming took off 1 base at V and 1 base at J, with 10 bases between the two ends. Germline V gene data show CDR1 as SGHAT and CDR2 as FQNNGV. The CDR3 here is CASSLVDGENTEAFF. As DNA, the CDR3 is TGTGCCAGCAGCTTAGTCGACGGAGAGAACACTGAAGCTTTCTTT.

V usage is TRBV27 and J usage is TRBJ1-2; D remains unclear. The germline CDR1 and CDR2 sequences are MNHEY and SMNVEV (reference sequence). CDR3 size: 13 residues. Trimming removed 3 bases at V and 3 bases at J, with 8 bases between. CDR3 in amino acids: CASSFTGYYGYTF. The CDR3 DNA sequence: TGTGCCAGCAGTTTTACGGGTTACTATGGCTACACCTTC.

The chain links TRBV9 to TRBJ1-5, with a tentative D call TRBD1 (6 bases). Trimming took off 4 bases at V and 7 bases at J, with 18 bases between the two ends. Germline CDR1 is SGDLS and CDR2 is YYNGEE. This CDR3 spans 15 amino acids. The DNA for the CDR3 is TGTGCCAGCAGCCCCGGGGCGGGGGGCTGGCAGCCCCAGCATTTT. As protein: CASSPGAGGWQPQHF.

The rearrangement links TRBV13 to TRBJ2-3, with TRBD2 identical over 13 bases. This CDR3 has 17 amino acids. After removal of 5 bases from V and 0 bases from J, the junction contained 5 bases not matched to a gene. Germline V gene sequence: CDR1 PRHDT, CDR2 FYEKMQ (reference sequence). CDR3 DNA sequence: TGTGCCAGCAGCACACCGGGACTAGCGGGGAGCACAGATACGCAGTATTTT. Encoded protein: CASSTPGLAGSTDTQYF.

The chain couples TRBV27 to TRBJ2-7, with a possible D match to TRBD2 (6 bases). With 11 bases removed from V and 2 bases from J, the gap between germline ends came to 13 bases. The germline V gene has CDR1 MNHEY and CDR2 SMNVEV (reference sequence). There are 12 residues in the CDR3. The CDR3 bases are TGTGCCGCCTTTGGGGAGGCCTACGAGCAGTACTTC. Translating it yields CAAFGEAYEQYF.

The rearrangement joins TRBV4-3 to TRBJ2-2; 14 bases are shared with TRBD2. The CDR3 is made up of 19 amino acids. The V gene end was trimmed by 4 bases and the J gene end by 7 bases; junction bases not matched to a gene: 14. The germline CDR1 and CDR2 sequences are LGHNA and YSLEER. The CDR3 sequence: CASSRATGTSGGPGGELFF. The CDR3 DNA reads TGCGCCAGCAGCCGCGCAACGGGGACTAGCGGGGGCCCTGGCGGGGAGCTGTTTTTT.